The following is a T cell receptor (beta chain) sequence with its context. Libraries were prepared by immunoSEQ multiplex PCR; TCRdb keeps only in-frame clonotypes and omits some of them. The top ten hold 4.1% of the sample, which has some 280,000 clones, just under 85% seen once. This sample is drawn from a study of blood T cell repertoires in COVID-19. The CDR3 contains 15 residues. The V gene end was trimmed by 5 bases and the J gene end by 5 bases; junction bases not matched to a gene: 6. CDR1 SEHNR and CDR2 FQNEAQ come from the germline V gene (reference sequence). Sequenced sample: peripheral blood. V usage is TRBV7-9 and J usage is TRBJ2-1; 10 bases are a match to TRBD2. This clonotype originated in a woman between 45 and 60 years old with active or convalescent COVID-19. Here the CDR3 DNA reads TGTGCCAGCAGCCCCGGACTAGCGGAGCACAATGAGCAGTTCTTC. Translated, it gives CASSPGLAEHNEQFF.